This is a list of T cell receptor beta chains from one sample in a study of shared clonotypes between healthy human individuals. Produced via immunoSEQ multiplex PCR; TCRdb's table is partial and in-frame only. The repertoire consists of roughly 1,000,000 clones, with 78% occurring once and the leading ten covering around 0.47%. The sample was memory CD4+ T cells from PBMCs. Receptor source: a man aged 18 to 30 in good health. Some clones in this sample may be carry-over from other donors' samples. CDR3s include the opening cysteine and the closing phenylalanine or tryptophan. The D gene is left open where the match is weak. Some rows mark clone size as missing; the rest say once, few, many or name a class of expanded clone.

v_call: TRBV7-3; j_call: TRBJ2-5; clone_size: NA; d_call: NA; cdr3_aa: CASSLTGLETQYF; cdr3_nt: TGTGCCAGCAGCTTAACGGGACTAGAGACCCAGTACTTC
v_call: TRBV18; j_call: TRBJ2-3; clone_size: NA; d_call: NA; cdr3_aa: CAAGKVPWDTQYF; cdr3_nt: TGTGCCGCGGGCAAGGTCCCATGGGATACGCAGTATTTT
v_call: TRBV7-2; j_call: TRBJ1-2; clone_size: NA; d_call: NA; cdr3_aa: CASSLGGIGLAVGGYTF; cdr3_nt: TGTGCCAGCAGCTTAGGAGGCATAGGACTCGCGGTGGGGGGCTACACCTTC
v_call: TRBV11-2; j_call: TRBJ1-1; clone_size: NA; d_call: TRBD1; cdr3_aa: CASSLIGQGGTEAFF; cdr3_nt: TGTGCCAGCAGCTTGATCGGACAGGGTGGGACTGAAGCTTTCTTT
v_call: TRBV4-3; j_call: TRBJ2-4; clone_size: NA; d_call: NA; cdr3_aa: CASSLRGGAKNIQYF; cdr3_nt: TGCGCCAGCAGCCTAAGAGGGGGAGCCAAAAACATTCAGTACTTC
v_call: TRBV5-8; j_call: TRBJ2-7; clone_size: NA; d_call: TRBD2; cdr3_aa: CASTLRRGAGPYEQYF; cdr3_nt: TGTGCCAGCACCCTCAGGAGGGGAGCGGGACCGTACGAGCAGTACTTC
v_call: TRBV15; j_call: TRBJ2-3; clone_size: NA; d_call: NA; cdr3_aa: CATSRIGQNTDTQYF; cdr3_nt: TGTGCCACCAGCAGGATCGGGCAGAATACAGATACGCAGTATTTT
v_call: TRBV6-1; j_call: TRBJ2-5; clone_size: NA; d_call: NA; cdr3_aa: CASSEIRFGSRETQYF; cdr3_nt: TGTGCCAGCAGTGAAATAAGGTTCGGCAGTAGAGAGACCCAGTACTTC
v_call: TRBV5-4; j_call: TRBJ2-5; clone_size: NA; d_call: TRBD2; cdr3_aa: CASSPVASGSVVETQYF; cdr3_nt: TGTGCCAGCAGCCCCGTCGCTAGCGGGAGCGTCGTGGAGACCCAGTACTTC
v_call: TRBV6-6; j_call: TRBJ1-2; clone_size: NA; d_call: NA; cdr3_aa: CASTTGLGNLYTF; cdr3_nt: TGTGCCAGCACCACGGGACTGGGCAACCTCTACACCTTC
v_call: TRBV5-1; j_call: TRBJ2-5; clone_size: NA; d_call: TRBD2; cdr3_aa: CASSLTSAQETQYF; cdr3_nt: TGCGCCAGCAGCTTGACTAGCGCCCAAGAGACCCAGTACTTC
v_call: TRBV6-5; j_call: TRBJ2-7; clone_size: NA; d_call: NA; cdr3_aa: CASTNSFSYEQYF; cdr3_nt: TGTGCCAGCACCAACAGCTTTTCCTACGAGCAGTACTTC
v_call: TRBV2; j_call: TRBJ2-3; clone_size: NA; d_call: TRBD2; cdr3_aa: CASSERKFATSGRWTDTQYF; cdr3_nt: TGTGCCAGCAGTGAAAGAAAATTTGCCACTAGCGGGAGGTGGACAGATACGCAGTATTTT
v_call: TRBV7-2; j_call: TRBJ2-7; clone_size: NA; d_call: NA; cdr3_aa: CASSLRGAQEQYF; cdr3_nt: TGTGCCAGCAGCTTACGGGGGGCCCAGGAGCAGTACTTC
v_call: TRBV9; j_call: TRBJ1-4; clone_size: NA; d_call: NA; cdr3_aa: CASSWGATNEKLFF; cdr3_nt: TGTGCCAGCAGCTGGGGGGCAACTAATGAAAAACTGTTTTTT
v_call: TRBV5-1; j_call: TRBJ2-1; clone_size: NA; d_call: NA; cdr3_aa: CASRYNLGINEQFF; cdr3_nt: TGCGCCAGCAGGTACAATTTGGGAATCAATGAGCAGTTCTTC
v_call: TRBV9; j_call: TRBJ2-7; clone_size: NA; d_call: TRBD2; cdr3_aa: CASSPTGTSRRVYEQYF; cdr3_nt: TGTGCCAGCAGCCCCACCGGGACTAGCAGAAGGGTCTACGAGCAGTACTTC
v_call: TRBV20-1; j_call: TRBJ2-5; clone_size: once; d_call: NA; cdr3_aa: CSFGRGETQYF; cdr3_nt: TGCAGTTTCGGGCGAGGAGAGACCCAGTACTTC
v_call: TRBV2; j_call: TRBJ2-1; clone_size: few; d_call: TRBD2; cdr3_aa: CASSDRTSGRDNEQFF; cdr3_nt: TGTGCCAGCAGTGATCGGACTAGCGGGAGGGACAATGAGCAGTTCTTC
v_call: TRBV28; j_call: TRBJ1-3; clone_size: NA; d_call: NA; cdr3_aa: CASSFGSPSGNTIYF; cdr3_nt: TGTGCCAGCAGTTTTGGCTCCCCCTCTGGAAACACCATATATTTT
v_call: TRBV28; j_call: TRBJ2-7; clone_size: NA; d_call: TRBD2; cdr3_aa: CASVGFGTSGYEQYF; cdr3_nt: TGTGCCAGCGTAGGTTTCGGGACTAGCGGCTACGAGCAGTACTTC
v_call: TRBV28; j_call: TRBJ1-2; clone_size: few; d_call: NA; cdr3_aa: CASSHRDGYTF; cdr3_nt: TGTGCCAGCAGTCACAGGGACGGCTACACCTTC
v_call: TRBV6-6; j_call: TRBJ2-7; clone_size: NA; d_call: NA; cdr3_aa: CASSTGAPPYEQYF; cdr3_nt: TGTGCCAGCAGTACCGGTGCCCCTCCCTACGAGCAGTACTTC
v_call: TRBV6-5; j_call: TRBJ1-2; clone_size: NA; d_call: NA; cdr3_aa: CASSYSRAAGGYTF; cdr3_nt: TGTGCCAGCAGTTACTCCCGGGCGGCCGGTGGCTACACCTTC
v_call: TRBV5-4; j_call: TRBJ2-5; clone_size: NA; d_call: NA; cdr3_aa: CASSPGTVHETQYF; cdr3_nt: TGTGCCAGCAGCCCCGGGACGGTCCACGAGACCCAGTACTTC
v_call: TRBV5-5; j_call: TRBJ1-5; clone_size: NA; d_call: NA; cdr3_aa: CASSQGIYSNQPQHF; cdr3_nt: TGTGCCAGCAGCCAAGGGATCTATAGCAATCAGCCCCAGCATTTT
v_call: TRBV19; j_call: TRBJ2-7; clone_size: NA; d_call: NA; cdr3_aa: CASSSPGLRDSYEQYF; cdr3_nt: TGTGCCAGTAGTTCACCCGGGTTGAGGGATTCCTACGAGCAGTACTTC
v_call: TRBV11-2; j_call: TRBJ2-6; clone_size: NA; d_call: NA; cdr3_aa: CASMQGSGANVLTF; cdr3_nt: TGTGCCAGCATGCAGGGCTCTGGGGCCAACGTCCTGACTTTC
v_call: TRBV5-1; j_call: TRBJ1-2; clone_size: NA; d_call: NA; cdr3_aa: CASSPGSPNYGYTF; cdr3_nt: TGCGCCAGCAGCCCCGGGTCTCCTAACTATGGCTACACCTTC
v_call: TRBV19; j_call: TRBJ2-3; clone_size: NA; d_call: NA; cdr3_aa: CASSMRRGPTDTQYF; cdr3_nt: TGTGCCAGTAGTATGCGGCGGGGCCCCACAGATACGCAGTATTTT
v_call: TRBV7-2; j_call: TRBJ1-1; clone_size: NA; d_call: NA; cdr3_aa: CASTSQAGGGTEAFF; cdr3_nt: TGTGCCAGCACCTCTCAGGCCGGGGGAGGCACTGAAGCTTTCTTT
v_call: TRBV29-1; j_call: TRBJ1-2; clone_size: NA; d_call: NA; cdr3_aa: CSVGFSQSPSYGYTF; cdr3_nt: TGCAGCGTTGGTTTTAGTCAGAGCCCTAGCTATGGCTACACCTTC
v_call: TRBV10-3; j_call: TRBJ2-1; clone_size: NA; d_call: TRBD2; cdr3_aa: CAIRGETSGNYNEQFF; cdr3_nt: TGTGCCATCAGGGGGGAGACTAGCGGGAACTACAATGAGCAGTTCTTC
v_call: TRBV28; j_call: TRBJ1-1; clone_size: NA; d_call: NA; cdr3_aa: CASRQFPEAFF; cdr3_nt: TGTGCCAGCAGACAGTTCCCTGAAGCTTTCTTT
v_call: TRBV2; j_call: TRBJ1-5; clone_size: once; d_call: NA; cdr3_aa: CASRRDISNQPQHF; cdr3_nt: TGTGCCAGCAGGCGGGACATTAGCAATCAGCCCCAGCATTTT
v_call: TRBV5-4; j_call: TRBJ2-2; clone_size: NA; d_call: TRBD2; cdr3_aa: CASRRGSGPNTGELFF; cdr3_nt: TGTGCCAGCAGACGCGGGAGCGGGCCGAACACCGGGGAGCTGTTTTTT
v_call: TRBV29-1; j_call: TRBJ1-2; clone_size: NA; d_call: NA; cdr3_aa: CSVWQGLGYTF; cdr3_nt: TGCAGCGTTTGGCAGGGTCTGGGCTACACCTTC
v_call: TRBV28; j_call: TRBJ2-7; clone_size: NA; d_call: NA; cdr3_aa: CASSPSKEISDEQYF; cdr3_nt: TGTGCCAGCAGTCCGTCAAAGGAAATAAGCGACGAGCAGTACTTC
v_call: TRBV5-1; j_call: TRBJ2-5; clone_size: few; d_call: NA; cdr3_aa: CASSLNQETQYF; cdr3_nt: TGCGCCAGCAGCTTAAACCAAGAGACCCAGTACTTC
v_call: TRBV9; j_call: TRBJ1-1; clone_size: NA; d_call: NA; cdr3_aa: CASSAQGNTEAFF; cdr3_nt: TGTGCCAGCAGCGCTCAGGGGAACACTGAAGCTTTCTTT
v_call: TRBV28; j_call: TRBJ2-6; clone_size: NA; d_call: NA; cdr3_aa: CASSPSLFGANVLTF; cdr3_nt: TGTGCCAGCAGCCCCTCCCTCTTCGGGGCCAACGTCCTGACTTTC
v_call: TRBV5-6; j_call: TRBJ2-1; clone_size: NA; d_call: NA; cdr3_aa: CASSGFGGENEQFF; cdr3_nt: TGTGCCAGCAGTGGGTTTGGGGGTGAGAATGAGCAGTTCTTC
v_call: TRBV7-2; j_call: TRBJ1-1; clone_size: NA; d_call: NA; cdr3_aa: CASSLRQNTEAFF; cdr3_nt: TGTGCCAGCAGCCTTCGACAGAACACTGAAGCTTTCTTT
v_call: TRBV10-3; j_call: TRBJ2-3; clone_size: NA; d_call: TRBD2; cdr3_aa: CAISPGLAVADTQYF; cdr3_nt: TGTGCCATCTCGCCGGGACTAGCGGTCGCAGATACGCAGTATTTT
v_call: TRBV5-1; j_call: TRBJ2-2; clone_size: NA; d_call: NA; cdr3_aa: CASSFRGDRSTGELFF; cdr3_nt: TGCGCCAGCAGCTTTCGGGGGGACAGGAGCACCGGGGAGCTGTTTTTT
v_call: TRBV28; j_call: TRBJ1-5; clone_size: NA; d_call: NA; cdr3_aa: CASSYGFFRQPQHF; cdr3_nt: TGTGCCAGCAGTTACGGGTTTTTCCGTCAGCCCCAGCATTTT
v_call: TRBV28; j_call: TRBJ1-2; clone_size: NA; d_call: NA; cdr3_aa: CASSLSGPGSRYTF; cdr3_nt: TGTGCCAGCAGTTTAAGTGGTCCGGGGTCCCGCTACACCTTC
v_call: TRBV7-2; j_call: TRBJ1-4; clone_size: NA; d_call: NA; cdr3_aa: CASSLGPGALKLFF; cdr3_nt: TGTGCCAGCAGCTTGGGGCCAGGGGCGCTGAAACTGTTTTTT
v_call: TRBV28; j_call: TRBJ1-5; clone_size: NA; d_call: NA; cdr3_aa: CASTFRTGQPQHF; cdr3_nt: TGTGCCAGCACCTTTAGGACGGGTCAGCCCCAGCATTTT
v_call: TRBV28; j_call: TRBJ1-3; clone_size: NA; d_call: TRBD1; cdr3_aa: CASRATGTGGNTIYF; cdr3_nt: TGTGCCAGCAGAGCTACCGGGACAGGGGGAAACACCATATATTTT
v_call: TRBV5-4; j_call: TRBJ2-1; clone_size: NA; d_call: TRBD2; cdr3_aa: CASSLAGTSGRYYNEQFF; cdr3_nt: TGTGCCAGCAGCTTGGCCGGGACTAGCGGGAGATACTACAATGAGCAGTTCTTC
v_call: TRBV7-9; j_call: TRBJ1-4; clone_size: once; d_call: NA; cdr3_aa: CASSLNPGQFNEKLFF; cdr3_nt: TGTGCCAGCAGCTTAAATCCGGGGCAGTTTAATGAAAAACTGTTTTTT
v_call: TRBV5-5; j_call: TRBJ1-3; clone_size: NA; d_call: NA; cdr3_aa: CASSLAPGSGNTIYF; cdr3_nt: TGTGCCAGCAGCTTGGCCCCGGGCTCTGGAAACACCATATATTTT
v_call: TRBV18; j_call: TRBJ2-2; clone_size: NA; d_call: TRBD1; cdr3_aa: CASSSGTGYTGELFF; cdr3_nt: TGTGCCAGCTCGTCCGGGACAGGGTACACCGGGGAGCTGTTTTTT
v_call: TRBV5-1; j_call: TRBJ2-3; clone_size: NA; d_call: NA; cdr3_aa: CASSLSRTDTQYF; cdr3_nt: TGCGCCAGCAGCTTGTCGCGCACAGATACGCAGTATTTT
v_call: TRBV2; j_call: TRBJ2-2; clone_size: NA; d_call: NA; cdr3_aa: CASSVREVYTGELFF; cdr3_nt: TGTGCCAGCAGTGTGAGAGAGGTCTACACCGGGGAGCTGTTTTTT
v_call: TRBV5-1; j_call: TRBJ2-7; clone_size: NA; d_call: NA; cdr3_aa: CASSIPAGGGDEQYF; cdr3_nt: TGCGCCAGCAGTATCCCTGCTGGGGGGGGCGACGAGCAGTACTTC